This T cell receptor beta chain was documented in a study of CD8 T cells in ankylosing spondylitis. Points from the study as a whole: What seemed typical of ankylosing spondylitis blood was a TCR beta motif built from about 8 highly homologous variants. Clones linked with disease were CD8+ and fairly uncommon in the peripheral blood.

For this clonotype: No antigen is known for it.

Construction of TCR beta libraries was performed using quantitative 5'-RACE with molecular barcodes. TCRdb redid the calling of the 5' RACE reads with MiXCR, one entry per CDR3 protein. The table records nearly 350,000 distinct CDR3 sequences, about 15% of them present only once. The germline V gene has CDR1 LGHNA and CDR2 YNFKEQ. This CDR3 has 11 residues. V lost 5 bases to trimming and J lost 9 bases, with 10 bases between them. Sequences were obtained from blood, either unsorted or a sorted T cell fraction (not recorded which). The chain joins TRBV4-2 to TRBJ2-5; D unclear. This receptor was identified in a male donor with ankylosing spondylitis or in good health (not recorded which). The CDR3 is CASSFGGAQYF. The CDR3 DNA reads TGTGCCAGCAGCTTCGGTGGGGCCCAGTACTTC.